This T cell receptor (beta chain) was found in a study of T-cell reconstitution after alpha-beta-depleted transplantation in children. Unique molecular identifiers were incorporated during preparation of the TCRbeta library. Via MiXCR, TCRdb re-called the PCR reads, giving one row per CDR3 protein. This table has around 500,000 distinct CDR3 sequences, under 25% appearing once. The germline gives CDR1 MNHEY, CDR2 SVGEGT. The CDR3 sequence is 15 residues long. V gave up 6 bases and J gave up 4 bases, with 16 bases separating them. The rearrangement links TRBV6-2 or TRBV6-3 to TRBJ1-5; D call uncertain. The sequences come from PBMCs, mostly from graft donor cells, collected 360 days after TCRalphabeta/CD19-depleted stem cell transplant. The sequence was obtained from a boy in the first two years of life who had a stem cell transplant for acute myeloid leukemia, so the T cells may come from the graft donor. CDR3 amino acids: CASRNLRAENQPQHF. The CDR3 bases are TGTGCCAGCAGAAATCTCCGGGCCGAGAATCAGCCCCAGCATTTT.